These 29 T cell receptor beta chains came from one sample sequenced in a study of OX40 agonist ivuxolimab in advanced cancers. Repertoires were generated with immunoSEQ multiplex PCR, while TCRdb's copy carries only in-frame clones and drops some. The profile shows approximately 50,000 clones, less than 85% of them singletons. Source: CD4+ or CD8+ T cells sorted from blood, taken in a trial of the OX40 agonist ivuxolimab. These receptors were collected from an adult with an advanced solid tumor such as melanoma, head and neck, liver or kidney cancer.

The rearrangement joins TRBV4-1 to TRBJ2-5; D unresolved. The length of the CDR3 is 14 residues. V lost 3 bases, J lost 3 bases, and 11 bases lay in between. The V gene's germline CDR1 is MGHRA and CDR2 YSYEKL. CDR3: CASSHPATKETQYF. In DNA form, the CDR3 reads TGCGCCAGCAGCCATCCTGCGACCAAAGAGACCCAGTACTTC.

DNA of the CDR3: TGTGCCAGCCGGCCGGACAGCTCCTACAATGAGCAGTTCTTC. Translation: CASRPDSSYNEQFF. This sequence joins TRBV7-9 and TRBJ2-1; possible D gene TRBD1, 6 bases. There are 14 residues in the CDR3. Trimming shortened V by 8 bases and J by 0 bases, and 11 bases separated the two germline ends. CDR1 and CDR2 from the germline V gene are SEHNR and FQNEAQ (reference sequence). The variable domain in full, completed from reference TRBV7-9 and TRBJ2-1, reads DTGVSQNPRHKITKRGQNVTFRCDPISEHNRLYWYRQTLGQGPEFLTYFQNEAQLEKSRLLSDRFSAERPKGSFSTLEIQRTEQGDSAMYLCASRPDSSYNEQFFGPGTRLTVL.

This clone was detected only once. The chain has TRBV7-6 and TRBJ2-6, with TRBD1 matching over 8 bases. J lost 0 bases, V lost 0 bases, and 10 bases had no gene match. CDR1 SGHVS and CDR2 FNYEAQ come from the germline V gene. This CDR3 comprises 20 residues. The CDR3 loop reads CASSLALRGQAHSGANVLTF. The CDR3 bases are TGTGCCAGCAGCTTAGCCTTAAGGGGACAGGCCCACTCTGGGGCCAACGTCCTGACTTTC. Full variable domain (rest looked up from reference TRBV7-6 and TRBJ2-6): GAGVSQSPRYKVTKRGQDVALRCDPISGHVSLYWYRQALGQGPEFLTYFNYEAQQDKSGLPNDRFSAERPEGSISTLTIQRTEQRDSAMYRCASSLALRGQAHSGANVLTFGAGSRLTVL.

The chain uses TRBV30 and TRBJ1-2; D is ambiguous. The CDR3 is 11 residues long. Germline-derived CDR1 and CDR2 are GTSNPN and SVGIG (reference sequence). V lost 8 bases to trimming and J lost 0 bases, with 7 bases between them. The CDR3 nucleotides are TGTGCCCAAACAGCTAACTATGGCTACACCTTC. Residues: CAQTANYGYTF.

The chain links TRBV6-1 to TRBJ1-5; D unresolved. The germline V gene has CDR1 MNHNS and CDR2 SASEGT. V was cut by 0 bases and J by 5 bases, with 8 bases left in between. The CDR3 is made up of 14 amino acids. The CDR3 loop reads CASSEATIDQPQHF. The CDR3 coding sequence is TGTGCCAGCAGTGAAGCGACTATTGATCAGCCCCAGCATTTT.

CDR3 residues: CASSLVSRDEQYF. The CDR3 DNA follows: TGTGCCAGCAGCTTAGTTTCCAGGGACGAGCAGTACTTC. The genes are TRBV7-2 and TRBJ2-7; maybe TRBD1 (5 bases). Trimming removed 1 base from V and 5 bases from J, with 9 bases in between. In germline, CDR1 is SGHTA, CDR2 FQGNSA. The CDR3 has 13 amino acids. Full variable domain (missing parts from reference TRBV7-2 and TRBJ2-7): GAGVSQSPSNKVTEKGKDVELRCDPISGHTALYWYRQSLGQGLEFLIYFQGNSAPDKSGLPSDRFSAERTGGSVSTLTIQRTQQEDSAVYLCASSLVSRDEQYFGPGTRLTVT.

The CDR3 DNA is TGTGCCAGCAGCTTACTAGAATCCCTAAACGAGCAGTACTTC. This sequence encodes CASSLLESLNEQYF. V gene TRBV7-9 combines with J gene TRBJ2-7; D not resolved. There are 14 residues in the CDR3. The V gene's germline CDR1 is SEHNR and CDR2 FQNEAQ (reference sequence). The V gene lost 2 bases and the J gene lost 5 bases, with 13 bases spanning the gap.

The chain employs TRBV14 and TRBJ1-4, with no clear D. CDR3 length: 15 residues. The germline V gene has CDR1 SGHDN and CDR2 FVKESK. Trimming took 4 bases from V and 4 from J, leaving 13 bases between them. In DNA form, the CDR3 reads TGTGCCAGCAGCCGGGATAGGCAGATTAATGAAAAACTGTTTTTT. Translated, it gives CASSRDRQINEKLFF.

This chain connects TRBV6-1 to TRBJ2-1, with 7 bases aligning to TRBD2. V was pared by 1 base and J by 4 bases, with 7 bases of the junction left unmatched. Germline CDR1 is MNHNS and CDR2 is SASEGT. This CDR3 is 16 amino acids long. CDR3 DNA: TGTGCCAGCAGTGAAGACGGCGGGAGAACGTACAATGAGCAGTTCTTC. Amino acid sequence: CASSEDGGRTYNEQFF.

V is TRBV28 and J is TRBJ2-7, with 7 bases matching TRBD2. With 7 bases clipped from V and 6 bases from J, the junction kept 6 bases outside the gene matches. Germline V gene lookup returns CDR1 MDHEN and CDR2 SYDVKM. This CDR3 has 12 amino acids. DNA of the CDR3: TGTGCCAGCAAGAAAGGGGAGGGCGAGCAGTACTTC. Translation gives CASKKGEGEQYF.

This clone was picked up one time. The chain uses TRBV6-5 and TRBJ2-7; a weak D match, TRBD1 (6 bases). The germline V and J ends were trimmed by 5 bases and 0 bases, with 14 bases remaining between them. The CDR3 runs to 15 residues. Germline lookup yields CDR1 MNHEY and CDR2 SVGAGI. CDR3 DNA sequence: TGTGCCAGCAGTCCAATGCGGACAGCCTCCTACGAGCAGTACTTC. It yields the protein CASSPMRTASYEQYF.

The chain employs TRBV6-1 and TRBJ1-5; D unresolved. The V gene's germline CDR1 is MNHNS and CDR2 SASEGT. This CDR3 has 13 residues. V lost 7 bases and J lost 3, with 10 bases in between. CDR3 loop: CASMGQPNQPQHF. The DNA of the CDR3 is TGTGCCAGCATGGGTCAGCCCAATCAGCCCCAGCATTTT.

The CDR3 sequence is CASSERRFGGRTNTGELFF. The CDR3 DNA follows: TGTGCCAGCAGTGAACGAAGGTTTGGAGGGCGTACGAACACCGGGGAGCTGTTTTTT. The gene calls are TRBV6-1 and TRBJ2-2; D is perhaps TRBD2 (6 bases). This CDR3 is built from 19 residues. Germline V CDR1 and CDR2: MNHNS, SASEGT. Trimming pared 2 bases from V and 0 bases from J, leaving 19 bases between.

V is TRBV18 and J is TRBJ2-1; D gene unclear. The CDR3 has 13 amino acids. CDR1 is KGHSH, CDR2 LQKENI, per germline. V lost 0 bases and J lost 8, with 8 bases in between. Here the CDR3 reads CASSPPVIDEQFF. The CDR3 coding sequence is TGTGCCAGCTCACCACCGGTGATTGATGAGCAGTTCTTC.

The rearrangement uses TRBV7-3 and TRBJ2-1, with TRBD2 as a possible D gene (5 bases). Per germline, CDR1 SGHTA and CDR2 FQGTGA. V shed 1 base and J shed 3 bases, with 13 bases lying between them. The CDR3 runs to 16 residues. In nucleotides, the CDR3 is TGTGCCAGCAGCTTAATGGGGAGTGGATACTACAATGAGCAGTTCTTC. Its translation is CASSLMGSGYYNEQFF.

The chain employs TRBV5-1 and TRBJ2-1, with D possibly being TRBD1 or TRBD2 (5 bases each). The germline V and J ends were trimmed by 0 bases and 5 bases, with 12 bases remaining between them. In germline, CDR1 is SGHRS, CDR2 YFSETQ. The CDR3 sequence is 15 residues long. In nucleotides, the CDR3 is TGCGCCAGCAGCTTGGGACGGGACGGGCACAATGAGCAGTTCTTC. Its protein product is CASSLGRDGHNEQFF.

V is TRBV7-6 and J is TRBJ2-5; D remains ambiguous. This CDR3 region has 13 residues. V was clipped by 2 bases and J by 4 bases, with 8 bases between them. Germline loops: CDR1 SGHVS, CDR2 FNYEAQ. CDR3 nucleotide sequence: TGTGCCAGCAGCTTAAGCACTTTAGAGACCCAGTACTTC. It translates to CASSLSTLETQYF.

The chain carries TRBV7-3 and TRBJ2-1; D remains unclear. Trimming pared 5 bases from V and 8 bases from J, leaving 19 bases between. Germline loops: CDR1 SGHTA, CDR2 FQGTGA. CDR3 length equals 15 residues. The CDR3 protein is CASSPQVASIDEQFF. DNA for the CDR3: TGTGCCAGCAGCCCTCAAGTGGCTAGTATCGATGAGCAGTTCTTC.

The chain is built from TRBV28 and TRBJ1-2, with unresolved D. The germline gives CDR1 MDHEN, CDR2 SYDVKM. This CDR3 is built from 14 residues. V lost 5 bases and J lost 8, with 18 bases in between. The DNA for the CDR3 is TGTGCCAGCAGTCCCCAAGTTGAGACGCGGGGCTACACCTTC. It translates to CASSPQVETRGYTF.

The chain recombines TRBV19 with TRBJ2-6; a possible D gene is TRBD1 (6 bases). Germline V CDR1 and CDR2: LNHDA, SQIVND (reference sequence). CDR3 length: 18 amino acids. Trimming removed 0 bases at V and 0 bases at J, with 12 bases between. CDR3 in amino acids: CASSIDAGALSGANVLTF. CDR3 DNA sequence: TGTGCCAGTAGTATAGATGCAGGGGCCCTCTCTGGGGCCAACGTCCTGACTTTC.

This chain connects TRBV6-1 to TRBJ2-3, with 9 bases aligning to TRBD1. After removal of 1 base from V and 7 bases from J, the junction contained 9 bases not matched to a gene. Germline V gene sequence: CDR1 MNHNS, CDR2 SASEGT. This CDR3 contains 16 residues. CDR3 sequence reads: CASSEGGTGKRNTQYF. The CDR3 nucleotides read TGTGCCAGCAGTGAAGGGGGGACAGGGAAGAGGAATACGCAGTATTTT.

Here the CDR3 reads CASSYLQNTEAFF. In DNA form, the CDR3 reads TGTGCCAGCAGTTACTTGCAGAACACTGAAGCTTTCTTT. V and J are TRBV6-5 and TRBJ1-1; D not resolved. The CDR3 contains 13 residues. CDR1 MNHEY and CDR2 SVGAGI come from the germline V gene. V was shortened by 1 base and J by 1 base, with 4 bases between the two germline ends.

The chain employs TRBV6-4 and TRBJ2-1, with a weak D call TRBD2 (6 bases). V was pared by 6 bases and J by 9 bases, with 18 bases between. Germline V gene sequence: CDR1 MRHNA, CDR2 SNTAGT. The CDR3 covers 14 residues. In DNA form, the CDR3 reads TGTGCCAGCAGCCGGGACGGGGGTTTGGGTGAGCAGTTCTTC. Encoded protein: CASSRDGGLGEQFF.

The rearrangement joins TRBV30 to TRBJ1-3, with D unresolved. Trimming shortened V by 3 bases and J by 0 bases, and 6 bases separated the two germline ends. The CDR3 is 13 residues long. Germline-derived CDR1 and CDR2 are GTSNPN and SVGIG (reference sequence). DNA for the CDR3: TGTGCCTGGAGGGCCGCCTCTGGAAACACCATATATTTT. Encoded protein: CAWRAASGNTIYF.

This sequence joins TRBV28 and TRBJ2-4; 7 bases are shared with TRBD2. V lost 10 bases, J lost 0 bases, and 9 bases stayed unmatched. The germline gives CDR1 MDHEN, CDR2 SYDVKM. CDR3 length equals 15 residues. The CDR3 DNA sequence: TGTGCCACCGACTTTGGGGGGGGAGCCAAAAACATTCAGTACTTC. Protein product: CATDFGGGAKNIQYF.

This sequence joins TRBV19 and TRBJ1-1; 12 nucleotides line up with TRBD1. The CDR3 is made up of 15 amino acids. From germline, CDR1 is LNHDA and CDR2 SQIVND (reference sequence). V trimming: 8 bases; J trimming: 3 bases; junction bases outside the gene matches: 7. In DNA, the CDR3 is TGTGCCAGTGTGGGGACAGGGGGCTCTGACACTGAAGCTTTCTTT. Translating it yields CASVGTGGSDTEAFF.

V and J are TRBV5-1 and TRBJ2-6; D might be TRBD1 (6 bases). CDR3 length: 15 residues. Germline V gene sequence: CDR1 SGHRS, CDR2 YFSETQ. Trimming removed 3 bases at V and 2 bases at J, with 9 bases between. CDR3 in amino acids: CASSSKGAGANVLTF. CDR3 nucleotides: TGCGCCAGCAGCTCCAAGGGGGCTGGGGCCAACGTCCTGACTTTC.

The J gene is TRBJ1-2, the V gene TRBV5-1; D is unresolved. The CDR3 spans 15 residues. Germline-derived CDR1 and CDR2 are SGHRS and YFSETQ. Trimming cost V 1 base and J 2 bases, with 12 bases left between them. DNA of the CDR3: TGCGCCAGCAGCTTGACTTTACGTGGGAACTATGGCTACACCTTC. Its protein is CASSLTLRGNYGYTF.

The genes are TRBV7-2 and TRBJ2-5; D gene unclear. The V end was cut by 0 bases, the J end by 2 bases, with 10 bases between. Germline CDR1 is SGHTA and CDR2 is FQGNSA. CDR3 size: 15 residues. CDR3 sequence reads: CASSLAPGSQETQYF. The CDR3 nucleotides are TGTGCCAGCAGCTTAGCGCCTGGCAGTCAAGAGACCCAGTACTTC.